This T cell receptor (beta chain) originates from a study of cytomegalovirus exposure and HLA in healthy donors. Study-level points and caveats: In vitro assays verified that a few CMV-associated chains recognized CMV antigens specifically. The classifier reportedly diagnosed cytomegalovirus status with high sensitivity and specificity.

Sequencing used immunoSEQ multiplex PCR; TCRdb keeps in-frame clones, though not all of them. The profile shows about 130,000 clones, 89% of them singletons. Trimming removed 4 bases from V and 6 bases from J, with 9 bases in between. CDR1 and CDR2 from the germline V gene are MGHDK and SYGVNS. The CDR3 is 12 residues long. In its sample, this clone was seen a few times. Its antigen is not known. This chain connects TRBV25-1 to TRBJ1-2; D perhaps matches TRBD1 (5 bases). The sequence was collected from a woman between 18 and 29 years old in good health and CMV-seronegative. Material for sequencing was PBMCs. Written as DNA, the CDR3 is TGTGCCAGCAGTGGACAGACAGATGGCTACACCTTC. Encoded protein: CASSGQTDGYTF.